These 20 T cell receptor beta chains originate from one sample sequenced in a study of radiotherapy plus CTLA-4 blockade in lung cancer. This table comes from immunoSEQ multiplex PCR, and its TCRdb copy is limited to in-frame clones, with some not included. The repertoire includes roughly 97,000 clones, around 74% of them detected once, and about 3% sits in the top ten. Sequencing was performed on peripheral blood, taken from a patient treated with radiotherapy plus ipilimumab. All receptors come from a human donor with non-small cell lung cancer who had a partial response to radiotherapy plus ipilimumab. Some clones in this sample may be carry-over from other donors' samples.

The chain combines TRBV5-4 with TRBJ2-3; 7 nucleotides agree with TRBD2. J was trimmed by 4 bases and V by 0 bases; bases with no gene match: 5. Germline assignment: CDR1 SGHNT and CDR2 YYREEE (reference sequence). This CDR3 comprises 15 residues. The CDR3: CASSLGLARADTQYF. The CDR3, as DNA: TGTGCCAGCAGCTTGGGACTAGCCAGGGCAGATACGCAGTATTTT.

The rearrangement joins TRBV6-1 to TRBJ2-7; D is possibly TRBD2 (6 bases). CDR3 length equals 14 residues. CDR1 is MNHNS, CDR2 SASEGT, per germline. V shed 5 bases and J shed 4 bases, with 15 bases lying between them. This chain's CDR3 is CASSPGLRIYEQYF. In DNA, the CDR3 is TGTGCCAGCAGTCCGGGACTGAGGATTTACGAGCAGTACTTC.

The chain recombines TRBV6-5 with TRBJ1-6; D is possibly TRBD1 (5 bases). The CDR3 runs to 14 residues. CDR1 is MNHEY and CDR2 is SVGAGI in the germline V gene. Trimming shortened V by 9 bases and J by 0 bases, and 9 bases separated the two germline ends. CDR3 region: CASHRSSYNSPLHF. DNA for the CDR3: TGTGCCAGTCACAGGAGCTCCTATAATTCACCCCTCCACTTT.

The chain joins TRBV10-3 to TRBJ2-1; D gene uncertain. Per the germline V gene, CDR1 is ENHRY and CDR2 is SYGVKD. CDR3 length: 12 residues. The germline V and J ends were trimmed by 6 bases and 8 bases, with 11 bases remaining between them. The DNA for the CDR3 is TGTGCCATCAGCGCCCGTGGAGATGAGCAGTTCTTC. Its translation is CAISARGDEQFF.

The V gene is TRBV5-8, the J gene TRBJ2-5; 7 bases line up with TRBD1. The CDR3 is 16 residues long. CDR1 and CDR2 from the germline V gene are SGHTS and YDEGEE. Trimming took 4 bases from V and 3 from J; bases not matched to a gene: 12. CDR3 in DNA: TGTGCCAGCAGCCAAGATTGGAACAGGGGAAAAGAGACCCAGTACTTC. Translated: CASSQDWNRGKETQYF. The full variable domain, rest sourced from reference TRBV5-8 and TRBJ2-5, is EAGVTQSPTHLIKTRGQQATLRCSPISGHTSVYWYQQALGLGLQFLLWYDEGEERNRGNFPPRFSGRQFPNYSSELNVNALELEDSALYLCASSQDWNRGKETQYFGPGTRLLVL.

The gene calls are TRBV7-8 and TRBJ1-4, with TRBD1 identical over 10 bases. The CDR3 extends over 18 amino acids. The ends lost 0 bases at V and 8 bases at J; junction bases unmatched: 12. Germline V gene data show CDR1 as SGHVS and CDR2 as FQNEAQ. The CDR3 DNA reads as TGTGCCAGCAGCTTAGCAATGAAGACAGGGGGCGCATACGAAAAACTGTTTTTT. As protein: CASSLAMKTGGAYEKLFF.

This sequence joins TRBV7-9 and TRBJ2-5, with TRBD1 matching over 7 bases. The last part of the DNA fits TRBJ2-7 better; the J call may be wrong. The CDR3 is made up of 15 amino acids. Germline assignment: CDR1 SEHNR and CDR2 FQNEAQ (reference sequence). Here the CDR3 reads CASSSVAGTDYEQYF. The CDR3 nucleotides are TGTGCCAGCAGCTCCGTAGCCGGGACAGATTACGAGCAGTACTTC.

The rearrangement links TRBV5-4 to TRBJ2-7; the D gene is possibly TRBD2 (7 bases). The V end was cut by 4 bases, the J end by 4 bases, with 18 bases between. This CDR3 is built from 15 residues. Germline V CDR1 and CDR2: SGHNT, YYREEE (reference sequence). CDR3 region: CASSKGGVGGYEQYF. For the CDR3, the DNA is TGTGCCAGCAGCAAGGGGGGGGTTGGAGGGTACGAGCAGTACTTC.

The V call is TRBV28, the J call TRBJ1-5, with D possibly TRBD1 on 5 matching bases. The germline CDR1 and CDR2 sequences are MDHEN and SYDVKM. CDR3 length equals 15 residues. The germline V and J ends were trimmed by 6 bases and 3 bases, with 15 bases remaining between them. The CDR3 is CASSPGGGYNQPQHF. CDR3 nucleotide sequence: TGTGCCAGCAGCCCGGGGGGGGGATACAATCAGCCCCAGCATTTT.

This clone appeared once. J is TRBJ1-1 and V is TRBV9; possible D gene TRBD1, 5 bases. Trimming stripped 5 bases from V and 6 bases from J, with 20 bases between. Germline CDR1 is SGDLS and CDR2 is YYNGEE. The CDR3 is 15 residues long. The CDR3 nucleotides are TGTGCCAGCAGTACCGGGACCCCGAGCGGGTCTGAAGCTTTCTTT. Its protein product is CASSTGTPSGSEAFF.

The genes are TRBV6-6 and TRBJ1-6, with TRBD1 matching 8 bases. V trimming: 7 bases; J trimming: 7 bases; junction bases outside the gene matches: 9. The CDR3 totals 15 residues. Germline V gene data show CDR1 as MNHNY and CDR2 as SVGAGI (reference sequence). CDR3 protein: CASTPDRAGNSPLHF. DNA for the CDR3: TGTGCCAGCACGCCGGACAGGGCGGGGAATTCACCCCTCCACTTT.

This clone has just one count. The V call is TRBV6-5, the J call TRBJ1-5; 11 nucleotides agree with TRBD1. The CDR3 covers 15 residues. Germline V gene data show CDR1 as MNHEY and CDR2 as SVGAGI. J gave up 2 bases and V 6 bases, and 3 bases lay outside the gene matches. The CDR3 here is CASRGQGGGNQPQHF. Written as DNA, the CDR3 is TGTGCCAGCAGGGGACAGGGGGGCGGCAATCAGCCCCAGCATTTT.

The chain carries TRBV7-2 and TRBJ1-3; D is unresolved. V lost 1 base and J 3 bases, leaving 13 bases between the germline ends. The CDR3 runs 16 residues. Germline-derived CDR1 and CDR2 are SGHTA and FQGNSA. CDR3 sequence (DNA): TGTGCCAGCAGCTTAGGAGGGATACTAGGTGGAAACACCATATATTTT. It is translated as CASSLGGILGGNTIYF.

The chain recombines TRBV11-2 with TRBJ2-7, with D perhaps matching TRBD1 (6 bases). The CDR3 totals 14 residues. The germline gives CDR1 SGHAT, CDR2 FQNNGV. V gave up 3 bases and J gave up 3 bases, with 12 bases separating them. CDR3 sequence reads: CASSFSQGSYEQYF. The CDR3 bases are TGTGCCAGCAGCTTTTCTCAGGGGAGCTACGAGCAGTACTTC.

The chain recombines TRBV7-9 with TRBJ1-2; 7 positions match TRBD1. The CDR3 runs to 13 residues. Germline CDR1 and CDR2: SEHNR and FQNEAQ (reference sequence). V shed 5 bases and J 8 bases; nucleotides not matched to a gene: 8. In nucleotides, the CDR3 is TGTGCCAGCAGCAGCGGACAGGCTTGGGGCTACACCTTC. The encoded protein is CASSSGQAWGYTF.

Concerning this clone itself: The identical CDR3 is also encoded by other nucleotide sequences in the sample. The chain has TRBV4-3 and TRBJ2-3; TRBD2 matches 12 bases. The CDR3 totals 16 residues. V trimming: 1 base; J trimming: 5 bases; junction bases outside the gene matches: 4. Per germline, CDR1 LGHNA and CDR2 YSLEER. The CDR3 coding sequence is TGCGCCAGCAGCCAAGGACTAGCGGGGGATATAGATACGCAGTATTTT. Its protein is CASSQGLAGDIDTQYF.

The V and J genes are TRBV9 and TRBJ2-5; D is possibly TRBD2 (7 bases). Trimming removed 3 bases at V and 2 bases at J, with 14 bases between. The V gene's germline CDR1 is SGDLS and CDR2 YYNGEE. The CDR3 is 15 residues long. The CDR3 DNA follows: TGTGCCAGCAGCGACGTACAGGGAGGGCAAGAGACCCAGTACTTC. Protein: CASSDVQGGQETQYF.

The gene calls are TRBV28 and TRBJ2-7; 11 nucleotides line up with TRBD2. Germline-derived CDR1 and CDR2 are MDHEN and SYDVKM. There are 14 residues in the CDR3. J lost 4 bases, V lost 2 bases, and 1 base had no gene match. The CDR3 nucleotides are TGTGCCAGCAGTTTAGGGACTAGCGGATACGAGCAGTACTTC. This gives the protein CASSLGTSGYEQYF.

This rearrangement joins TRBV7-3 to TRBJ1-1; D is unclear. Trimming took off 1 base at V and 1 base at J, with 4 bases between the two ends. Germline CDR1 reads SGHTA; CDR2 reads FQGTGA. The length of the CDR3 is 13 residues. CDR3 coding DNA: TGTGCCAGCAGCTTAAGTCGGAACACTGAAGCTTTCTTT. Amino acids: CASSLSRNTEAFF.

This chain uses TRBV19 with TRBJ1-3; 8 bases fit TRBD1. Germline trimming cut 3 bases from V and 2 bases from J; bases unmatched to any gene: 6. The CDR3 extends over 16 amino acids. Per germline, CDR1 LNHDA and CDR2 SQIVND (reference sequence). The DNA for the CDR3 is TGTGCCAGTAGTATCGGACAGGGAACTACTGGAAACACCATATATTTT. This encodes CASSIGQGTTGNTIYF.